This T cell receptor beta chain was profiled in a study of PD-1 blockade in classical Hodgkin lymphoma. Study findings and constraints: Repertoire differences lack defined causes, possibly disease activity or prior therapy. Diversity in CD4+ TCRs, unlike that measured in CD8+ TCRs, had risen significantly by C4D1. Newly diagnosed patients were reported to start with lower TCR diversity than healthy donors.

This sample's time point: cycle 4 day 1 (C4D1), after 5 to 7 weeks of nivolumab. Patients all relapsed after autologous stem cell transplantation, and there was variation in brentuximab vedotin exposure. Each best response was a complete response, a partial response or progressive disease. A note on this clone: Its antigen is unidentified. Additional DNA sequences in this sample encode the identical CDR3.

V was shortened by 0 bases and J by 4 bases, with 10 bases between the two germline ends. CDR3 size: 15 residues. The germline V gene has CDR1 MGHRA and CDR2 YSYEKL. Generated by immunoSEQ multiplex PCR, the TCRdb table keeps only in-frame clones and is missing some. The data show tens of thousands of clones, roughly four fifths seen once. The V and J genes are TRBV4-1 and TRBJ1-5; no firm D call. The specimen comprised peripheral blood mononuclear cells (PBMCs), sampled before the fourth cycle of nivolumab. The source of this sequence is a human donor with classical Hodgkin lymphoma. The CDR3 protein is CASSQDMGSNQPQHF. DNA of the CDR3: TGCGCCAGCAGCCAAGATATGGGGTCTAATCAGCCCCAGCATTTT.